The clone carrying this T cell receptor (beta chain) was picked up many times. This record comes from a study of early T cells in non-severe SARS-CoV-2 infection. Study background: RNA in bulk from unsorted whole blood was sequenced, and chains were unpaired.

The CDR3 covers 15 residues. V dropped 0 bases and J dropped 0 bases, with 7 bases sitting between them. Germline CDR1 SGHRS, CDR2 YFSETQ. A single record per CDR3 protein comes from TCRdb applying MiXCR to the 5' RACE reads. This sample has about 59,000 distinct CDR3 sequences, with approximately 13% found just once. The V gene is TRBV5-1, the J gene TRBJ1-3; D gene unclear. Input material: whole blood. The TCR sequence derives from an adult who was a healthcare worker with PCR-confirmed SARS-CoV-2 infection or an uninfected control (not recorded which). In DNA form, the CDR3 reads TGCGCCAGCAGCTTGGCCATTGGCTCTGGAAACACCATATATTTT. It yields the protein CASSLAIGSGNTIYF.